The rows below give T cell receptor beta chains drawn from one sample of a study of blood T cell repertoires in COVID-19. Assay: immunoSEQ multiplex PCR; the TCRdb copy retains only in-frame clones and omits some. The sample lists around 180,000 clones, roughly 84% seen once, with over 1.5% in the top ten. Specimen: peripheral blood. Every receptor here comes from a human donor in a cohort sampled during active COVID-19. Both conserved end residues are part of each CDR3. Fields, in order: J gene, V gene, D gene, clone size, CDR3 DNA, CDR3 protein. A D gene is named only where the DNA matches it firmly. Expanded clones are given a class, and other clones once, few, many or no size at all.

TRBJ2-7,TRBV7-9,-,-,TGTGCCAGCAGCTTAGTGGAGAGATACGAGCAGTACTTC,CASSLVERYEQYF
TRBJ1-1,TRBV25-1,-,-,TGTGCCAGCAGTGTTTTGGGGGCGGGGAACACTGAAGCTTTCTTT,CASSVLGAGNTEAFF
TRBJ2-7,TRBV11-2,TRBD2,few,TGTGCCAGCACCAATGCGGGGGGCTACGAGCAGTACTTC,CASTNAGGYEQYF
TRBJ2-7,TRBV7-9,TRBD2,-,TGTGCCAGCAGCGCGGCAGGGGGGCTAGCGGGAGCGTCCTACGAGCAGTACTTC,CASSAAGGLAGASYEQYF
TRBJ2-3,TRBV5-1,-,-,TGCGCCAGCAGCTCGGTCGGCACAGATACGCAGTATTTT,CASSSVGTDTQYF
TRBJ2-2,TRBV19,TRBD1,few,TGTGCCAGTAGTTCCGGGACAGAGCACACCGGGGAGCTGTTTTTT,CASSSGTEHTGELFF
TRBJ2-7,TRBV15,TRBD1,-,TGTGCCACCAGCATAGACAGGGGATCCTACGAGCAGTACTTC,CATSIDRGSYEQYF
TRBJ2-1,TRBV29-1,-,-,TGCAGCGTTGATGTAGCGCCCAGCTCCTACAATGAGCAGTTCTTC,CSVDVAPSSYNEQFF
TRBJ1-2,TRBV7-9,TRBD1,-,TGTGCCAGCAGCTTAATGGGACAGGCGCGGGACTATGGCTACACCTTC,CASSLMGQARDYGYTF
TRBJ2-7,TRBV5-4,-,-,TGTGCCAGCAGCTTGGACAACCTCTACGAGCAGTACTTC,CASSLDNLYEQYF
TRBJ2-7,TRBV18,-,few,TGTGCCAGCTCTTCACCGTTAGGGGGTTTCGAGCAGTACTTC,CASSSPLGGFEQYF
TRBJ2-6,TRBV29-1,TRBD2,-,TGCAGCGTTACTACGGGGGGGCGCCTTTCTCCCTCTGGGGCCAACGTCCTGACTTTC,CSVTTGGRLSPSGANVLTF
TRBJ2-7,TRBV6-2/TRBV6-3,-,-,TGTGCCAGCAGTTACCCCCCCCTGACAGGATCCTACGAGCAGTACTTC,CASSYPPLTGSYEQYF
TRBJ2-2,TRBV7-6,-,-,TGTGCCAGCAGCTTAGGGGTAGGGGAGAACACCGGGGAGCTGTTTTTT,CASSLGVGENTGELFF
TRBJ2-7,TRBV5-1,TRBD2,-,TGCGCCAGCAGCGGTTCACTAGCGGGGGGCTCCTACGAGCAGTACTTC,CASSGSLAGGSYEQYF
TRBJ1-3,TRBV12-3/TRBV12-4,TRBD1,-,TGTGCCTCAGACAGGGAGGCTGGAAACACCATATATTTT,CASDREAGNTIYF
TRBJ1-2,TRBV7-9,TRBD1,-,TGTGCCAGCAGCTCCCAGGGGGTCCATGGCTACACCTTC,CASSSQGVHGYTF
TRBJ2-5,TRBV7-9,-,once,TGTGCCAGCAACCCGGGGGTTGGAGAGACCCAGTACTTC,CASNPGVGETQYF
TRBJ1-4,TRBV2,TRBD1,-,TGTGCCAGCAGGGAACAGGGGGTCGGGGAAAAACTGTTTTTT,CASREQGVGEKLFF
TRBJ2-7,TRBV5-1,TRBD1,-,TGCGCCAGCAGAGTCGACAGGGACTACGAGCAGTACTTC,CASRVDRDYEQYF
TRBJ1-5,TRBV28,TRBD1,-,TGTGCCAGCAGCCCAGGACAGGGGAGGCAGCCCCAGCATTTT,CASSPGQGRQPQHF
TRBJ2-7,TRBV18,TRBD2,-,TGTGCCAGCTCACCACGGGCAGCGGGAGATAGATCCTACGAGCAGTACTTC,CASSPRAAGDRSYEQYF
TRBJ2-2,TRBV4-3,-,few,TGCGCCAGCAGCCAAGACTCCACCGGGGAGCTGTTTTTT,CASSQDSTGELFF
TRBJ1-1,TRBV28,-,few,TGTGCCAGCAGTTTACCGACAGGGAACACTGAAGCTTTCTTT,CASSLPTGNTEAFF
TRBJ1-5,TRBV7-2,-,-,TGTGCCAGCAGCTCTGAGGTGGGGGGACAGCCCCAGCATTTT,CASSSEVGGQPQHF
TRBJ2-5,TRBV18,-,-,TGTGCCAGCTCACCCGAATCAATGGGGCGGCAAGAGACCCAGTACTTC,CASSPESMGRQETQYF
TRBJ2-1,TRBV6-5,-,-,TGTGCCAGCAGTATGGGAGCGGACAATGAGCAGTTCTTC,CASSMGADNEQFF
TRBJ2-1,TRBV3-1/TRBV3-2,TRBD2,-,TGTGCCAGCAGCCAACTAGCGGGGGGGCATGAGCAGTTCTTC,CASSQLAGGHEQFF
TRBJ2-5,TRBV7-2,TRBD2,-,TGTGCCAGCAGCTTAGTTCCGACTAGCGGGTACCAAGAGACCCAGTACTTC,CASSLVPTSGYQETQYF
TRBJ1-1,TRBV29-1,TRBD1,-,TGCAGCGTGACCAGACAGGGTGTCACTGAAGCTTTCTTT,CSVTRQGVTEAFF
TRBJ2-7,TRBV4-3,-,-,TGCGCCAGCAGCCACTTGAGCGGATCCGGTTTAGGGGAGCAGTACTTC,CASSHLSGSGLGEQYF
TRBJ1-2,TRBV20-1,TRBD1,-,TGCAGTGCCACGACAGGGGGCGGCTACACCTTC,CSATTGGGYTF
TRBJ2-7,TRBV6-5,TRBD2,-,TGTGCCAGCACGGAGGGTCTAGCGGGGGTCTACGAGCAGTACTTC,CASTEGLAGVYEQYF
TRBJ2-1,TRBV7-9,-,-,TGTGCCAGCAGCTTAGTCCCCACAGGATACAATGAGCAGTTCTTC,CASSLVPTGYNEQFF
TRBJ2-3,TRBV6-5,-,-,TGTGCCACACTGACAGTTAGCACAGATACGCAGTATTTT,CATLTVSTDTQYF
TRBJ1-3,TRBV18,-,-,TGTGCCAGCCGAGGGGGCTCTGGAAACACCATATATTTT,CASRGGSGNTIYF
TRBJ1-1,TRBV12-3/TRBV12-4,TRBD1,-,TGTGCCAGCGGCAGGGGGCGAGGCACTGAAGCTTTCTTT,CASGRGRGTEAFF
TRBJ1-5,TRBV19,-,-,TGTGCCAGTAGTTCCCTAGGGGGGGGAAATAGCAATCAGCCCCAGCATTTT,CASSSLGGGNSNQPQHF
TRBJ2-3,TRBV11-2,-,once,TGTGCCAGCAGCTTCCGCAGGGGCACAGATACGCAGTATTTT,CASSFRRGTDTQYF
TRBJ1-2,TRBV7-5,-,-,TGTGCCAGAAGCTTGCTCCGGGACAGTGATAACTATGGCTACACCTTC,CARSLLRDSDNYGYTF
TRBJ2-7,TRBV12-3/TRBV12-4,-,-,TGTGCCAGCAGTACCCAGGGGTACGAGCAGTACTTC,CASSTQGYEQYF
TRBJ2-2,TRBV5-1,TRBD1,-,TGCGCCAGCAGCCCCGGACAGGGTCGGAACACCGGGGAGCTGTTTTTT,CASSPGQGRNTGELFF
TRBJ2-5,TRBV24-1,-,-,TGTGCCACCAGTGAAGGGGCCCAAGAGACCCAGTACTTC,CATSEGAQETQYF
TRBJ1-5,TRBV6-5,-,-,TGTGCCAGCAGTTACCGGGGGGGGGCCCAGCATTTT,CASSYRGGAQHF
TRBJ2-7,TRBV21-1,-,-,TGTGCCAGCAGCAATTGGGACGGGAGCTCCTACGAGCAGTACTTC,CASSNWDGSSYEQYF
TRBJ2-7,TRBV9,-,-,TGTGCCAGCAGCACACGAGGGGGATACTACGAGCAGTACTTC,CASSTRGGYYEQYF